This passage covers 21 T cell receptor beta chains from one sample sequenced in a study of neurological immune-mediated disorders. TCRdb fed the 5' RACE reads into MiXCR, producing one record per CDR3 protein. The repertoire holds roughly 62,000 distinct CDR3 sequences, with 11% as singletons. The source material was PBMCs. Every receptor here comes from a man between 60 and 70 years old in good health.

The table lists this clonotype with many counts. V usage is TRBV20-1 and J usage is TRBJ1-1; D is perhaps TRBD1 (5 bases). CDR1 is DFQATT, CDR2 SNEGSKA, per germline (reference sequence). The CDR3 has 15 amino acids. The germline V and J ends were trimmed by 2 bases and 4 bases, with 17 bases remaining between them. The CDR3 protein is CSARISTGRGTEAFF. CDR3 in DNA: TGCAGTGCTAGAATCTCCACAGGCCGGGGCACTGAAGCTTTCTTT.

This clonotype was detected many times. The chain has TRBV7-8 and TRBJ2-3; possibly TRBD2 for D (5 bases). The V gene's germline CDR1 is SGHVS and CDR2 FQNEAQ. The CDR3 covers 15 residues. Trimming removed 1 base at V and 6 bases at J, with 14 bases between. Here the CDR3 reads CASSLVGRGLDTQYF. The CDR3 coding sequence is TGTGCCAGCAGCTTAGTAGGACGGGGTTTGGATACGCAGTATTTT.

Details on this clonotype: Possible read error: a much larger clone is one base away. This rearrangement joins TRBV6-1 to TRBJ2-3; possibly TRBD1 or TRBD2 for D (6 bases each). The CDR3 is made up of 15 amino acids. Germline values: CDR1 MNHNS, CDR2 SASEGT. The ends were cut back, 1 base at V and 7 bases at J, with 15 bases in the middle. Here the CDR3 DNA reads TGTGCCAGCAGTGAAGATTGGGGGGCTATATATACGCAGTATTTT. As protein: CASSEDWGAIYTQYF.

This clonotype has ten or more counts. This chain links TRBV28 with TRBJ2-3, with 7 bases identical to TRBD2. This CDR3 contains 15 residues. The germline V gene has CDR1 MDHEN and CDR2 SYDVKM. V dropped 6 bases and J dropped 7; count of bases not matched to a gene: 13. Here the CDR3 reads CASSSYRGDLYTQYF. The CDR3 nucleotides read TGTGCCAGCAGCTCGTATCGGGGGGATCTGTATACGCAGTATTTT.

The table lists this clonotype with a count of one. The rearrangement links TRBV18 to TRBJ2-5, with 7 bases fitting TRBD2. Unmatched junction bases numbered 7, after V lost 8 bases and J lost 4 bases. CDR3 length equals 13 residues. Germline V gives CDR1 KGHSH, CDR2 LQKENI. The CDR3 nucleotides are TGTGCCAGCACATCACTAGCGCGAGAGACCCAGTACTTC. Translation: CASTSLARETQYF.

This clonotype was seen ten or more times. CDR3 DNA sequence: TGTGCCAGCAGTCGACAGGGTTATAATTCACCCCTCCACTTT. It specifies CASSRQGYNSPLHF. The chain recombines TRBV6-2 or TRBV6-3 with TRBJ1-6; 7 bases line up with TRBD1. Looked up from germline, CDR1 is MNHEY and CDR2 is SVGEGT. The CDR3 has 14 residues. After removal of 5 bases from V and 4 bases from J, the junction contained 2 bases not matched to a gene.

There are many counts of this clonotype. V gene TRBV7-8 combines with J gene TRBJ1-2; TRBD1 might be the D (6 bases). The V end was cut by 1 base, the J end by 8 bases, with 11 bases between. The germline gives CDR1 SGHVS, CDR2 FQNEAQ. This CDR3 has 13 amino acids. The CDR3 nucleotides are TGTGCCAGCAGCTTAGTGGGGGGGCGCGGCTACACCTTC. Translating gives CASSLVGGRGYTF.

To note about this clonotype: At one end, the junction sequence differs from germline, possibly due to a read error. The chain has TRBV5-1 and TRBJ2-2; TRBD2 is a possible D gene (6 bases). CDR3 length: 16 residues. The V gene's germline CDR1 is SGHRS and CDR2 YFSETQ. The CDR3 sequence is CTSSFGKGGNIGELFF. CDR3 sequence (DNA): TGCACCAGCAGCTTTGGGAAGGGAGGCAACATCGGGGAGCTGTTTTTT.

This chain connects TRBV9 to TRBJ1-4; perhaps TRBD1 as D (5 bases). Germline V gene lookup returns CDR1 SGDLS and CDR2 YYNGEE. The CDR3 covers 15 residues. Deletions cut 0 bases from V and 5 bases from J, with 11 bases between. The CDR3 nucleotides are TGTGCCAGCAGCGTAGGGGGACGGAGAAATGAAAAACTGTTTTTT. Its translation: CASSVGGRRNEKLFF.

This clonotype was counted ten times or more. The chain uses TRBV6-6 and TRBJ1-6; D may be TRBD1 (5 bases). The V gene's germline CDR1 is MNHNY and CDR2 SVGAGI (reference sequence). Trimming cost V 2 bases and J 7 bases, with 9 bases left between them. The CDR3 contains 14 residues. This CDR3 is CASSYGDSNSPLHF. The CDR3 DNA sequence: TGTGCCAGCAGTTACGGGGACTCCAATTCACCCCTCCACTTT.

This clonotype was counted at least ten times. DNA of the CDR3: TGTGCCAGCAGTTTAGTTTCAGGGGGAGTCTCCTACGAGCAGTACTTC. Its protein product is CASSLVSGGVSYEQYF. This rearrangement joins TRBV12-3 or TRBV12-4 to TRBJ2-7; 7 nucleotides match TRBD1. The CDR3 runs to 16 residues. V was pared by 1 base and J by 0 bases, with 6 bases of the junction left unmatched.

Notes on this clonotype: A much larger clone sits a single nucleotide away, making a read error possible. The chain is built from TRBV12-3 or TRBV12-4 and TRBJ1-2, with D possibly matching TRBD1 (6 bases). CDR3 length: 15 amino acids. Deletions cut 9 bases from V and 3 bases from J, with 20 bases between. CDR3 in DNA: TGTGCCAGAAGTCGTCTGGAGGGGGGGGACTATGGCTACACCTTC. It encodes CARSRLEGGDYGYTF.

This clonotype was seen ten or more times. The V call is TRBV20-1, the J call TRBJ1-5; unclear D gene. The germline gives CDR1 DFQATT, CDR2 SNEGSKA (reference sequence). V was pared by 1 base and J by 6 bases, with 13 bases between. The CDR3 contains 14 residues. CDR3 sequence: CSARAVDGGQPQHF. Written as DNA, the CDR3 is TGCAGTGCTAGAGCGGTGGACGGAGGTCAGCCCCAGCATTTT.

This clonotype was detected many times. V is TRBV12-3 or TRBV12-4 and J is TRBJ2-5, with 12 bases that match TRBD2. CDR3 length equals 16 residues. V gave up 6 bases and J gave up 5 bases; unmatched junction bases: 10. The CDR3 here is CASSLTSGGRLETQYF. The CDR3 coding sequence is TGTGCCAGCAGCCTGACTAGCGGGGGAAGGCTGGAGACCCAGTACTTC.

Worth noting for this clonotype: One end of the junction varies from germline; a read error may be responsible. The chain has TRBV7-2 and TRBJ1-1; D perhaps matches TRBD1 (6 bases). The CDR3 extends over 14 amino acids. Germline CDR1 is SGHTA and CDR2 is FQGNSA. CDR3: CASSLSTGRSEAFF. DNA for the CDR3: TGCGCCAGCAGCCTTAGCACAGGGAGATCTGAAGCTTTCTTT.

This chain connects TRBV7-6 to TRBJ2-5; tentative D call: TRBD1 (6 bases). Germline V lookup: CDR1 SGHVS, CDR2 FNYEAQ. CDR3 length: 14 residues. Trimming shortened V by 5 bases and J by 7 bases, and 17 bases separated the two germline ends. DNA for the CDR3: TGTGCCAGCAGCCTACAGGGTTCTGAAGGGACCCAGTACTTC. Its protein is CASSLQGSEGTQYF.

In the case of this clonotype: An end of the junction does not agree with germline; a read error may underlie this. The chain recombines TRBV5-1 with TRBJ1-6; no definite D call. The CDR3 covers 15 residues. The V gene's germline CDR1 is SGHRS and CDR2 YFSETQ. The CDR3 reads CASSLERIPISPLHF. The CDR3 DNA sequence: TGCGCCAGCAGCTTGGAGCGGATACCAATTTCACCCCTGCACTTT.

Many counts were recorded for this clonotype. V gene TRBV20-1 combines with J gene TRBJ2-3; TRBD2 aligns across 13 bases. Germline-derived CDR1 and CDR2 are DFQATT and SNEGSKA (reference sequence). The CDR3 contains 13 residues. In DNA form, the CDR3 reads TGCAGCCAAACTAGCGGGGGGGTGCATACGCAGTATTTT. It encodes CSQTSGGVHTQYF.

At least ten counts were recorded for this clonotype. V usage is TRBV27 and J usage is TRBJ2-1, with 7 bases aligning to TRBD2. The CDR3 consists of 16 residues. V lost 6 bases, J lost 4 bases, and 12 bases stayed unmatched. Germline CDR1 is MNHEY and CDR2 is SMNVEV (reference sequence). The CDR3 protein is CASRPPRGISYNEQFF. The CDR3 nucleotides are TGTGCCAGCAGACCCCCGCGGGGGATCTCGTACAATGAGCAGTTCTTC.

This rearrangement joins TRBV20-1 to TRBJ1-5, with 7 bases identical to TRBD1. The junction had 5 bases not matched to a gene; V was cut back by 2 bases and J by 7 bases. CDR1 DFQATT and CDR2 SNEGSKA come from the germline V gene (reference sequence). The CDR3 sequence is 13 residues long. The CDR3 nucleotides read TGCAGTGCTAGAACAGGGGTGGGGCAGCCCCAGCATTTT. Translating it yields CSARTGVGQPQHF.

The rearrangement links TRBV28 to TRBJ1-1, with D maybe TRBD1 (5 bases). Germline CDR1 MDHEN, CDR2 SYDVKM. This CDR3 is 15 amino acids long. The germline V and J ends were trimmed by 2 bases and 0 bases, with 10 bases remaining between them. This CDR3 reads CASSLIRQLNTEAFF. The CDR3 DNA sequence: TGTGCCAGCAGTTTAATCAGACAGTTGAACACTGAAGCTTTCTTT.